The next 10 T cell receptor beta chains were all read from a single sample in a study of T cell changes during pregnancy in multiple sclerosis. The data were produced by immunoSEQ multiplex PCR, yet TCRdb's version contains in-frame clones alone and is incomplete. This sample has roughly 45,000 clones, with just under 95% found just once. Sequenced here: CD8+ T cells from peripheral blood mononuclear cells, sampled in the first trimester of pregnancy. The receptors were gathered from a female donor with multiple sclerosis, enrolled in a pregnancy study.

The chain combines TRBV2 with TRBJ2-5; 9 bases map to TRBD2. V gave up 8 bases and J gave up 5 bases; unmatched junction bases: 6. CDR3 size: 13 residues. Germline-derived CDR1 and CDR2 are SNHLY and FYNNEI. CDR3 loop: CASGGRAGETQYF. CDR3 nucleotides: TGTGCCAGCGGCGGGAGGGCCGGGGAGACCCAGTACTTC.

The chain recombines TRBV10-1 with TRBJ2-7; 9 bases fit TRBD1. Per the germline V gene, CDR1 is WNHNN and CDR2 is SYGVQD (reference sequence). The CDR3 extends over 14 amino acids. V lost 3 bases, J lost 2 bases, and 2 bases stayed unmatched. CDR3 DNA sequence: TGCGCCAGCAGTGACCGGGACAGGGCCTACGAGCAGTACTTC. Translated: CASSDRDRAYEQYF.

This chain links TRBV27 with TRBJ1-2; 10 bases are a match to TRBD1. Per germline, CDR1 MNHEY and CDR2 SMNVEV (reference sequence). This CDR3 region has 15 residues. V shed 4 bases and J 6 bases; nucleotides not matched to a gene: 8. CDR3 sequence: CASSSTTGGYDGYTF. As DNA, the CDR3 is TGTGCCAGCAGTTCGACGACAGGGGGCTATGATGGCTACACCTTC.

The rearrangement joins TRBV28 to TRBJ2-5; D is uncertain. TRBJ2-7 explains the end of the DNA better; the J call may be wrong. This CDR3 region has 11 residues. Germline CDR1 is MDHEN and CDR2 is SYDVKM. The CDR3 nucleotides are TGTGCCAGCAGCCTAGGCTACGAGCAGTACTTC. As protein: CASSLGYEQYF.

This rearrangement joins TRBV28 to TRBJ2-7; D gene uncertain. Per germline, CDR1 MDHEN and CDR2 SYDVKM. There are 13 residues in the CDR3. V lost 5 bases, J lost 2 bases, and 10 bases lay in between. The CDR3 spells CASSAASPYEQYF. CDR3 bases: TGTGCCAGCAGTGCCGCGTCTCCCTACGAGCAGTACTTC.

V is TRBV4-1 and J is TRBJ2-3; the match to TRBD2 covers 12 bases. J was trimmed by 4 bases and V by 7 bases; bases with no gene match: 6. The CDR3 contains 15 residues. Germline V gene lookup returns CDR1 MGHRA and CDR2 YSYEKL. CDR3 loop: CASKETSGSSDTQYF. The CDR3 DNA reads TGCGCCAGCAAGGAGACTAGCGGGAGTTCAGATACGCAGTATTTT.

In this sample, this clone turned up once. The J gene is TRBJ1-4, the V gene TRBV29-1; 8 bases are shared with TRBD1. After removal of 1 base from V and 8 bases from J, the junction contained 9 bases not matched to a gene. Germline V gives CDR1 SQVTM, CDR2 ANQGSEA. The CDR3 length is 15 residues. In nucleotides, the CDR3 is TGCAGCGTTGAAGCAAGTGCAGGGGGCGGGGAAAAACTGTTTTTT. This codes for CSVEASAGGGEKLFF.

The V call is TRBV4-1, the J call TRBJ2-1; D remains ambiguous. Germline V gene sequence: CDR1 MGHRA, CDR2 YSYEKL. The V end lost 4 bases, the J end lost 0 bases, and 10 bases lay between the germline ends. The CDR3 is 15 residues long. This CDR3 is CASSRVRSSYNEQFF. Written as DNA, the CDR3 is TGCGCCAGCAGCCGCGTAAGGAGCTCCTACAATGAGCAGTTCTTC.

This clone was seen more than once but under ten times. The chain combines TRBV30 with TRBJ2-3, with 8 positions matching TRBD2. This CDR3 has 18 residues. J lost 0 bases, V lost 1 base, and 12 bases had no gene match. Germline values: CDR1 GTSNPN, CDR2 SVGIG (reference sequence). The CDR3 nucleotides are TGTGCCTGGAGTGGGGTAGCGGGGCTTACTACTAGCACAGATACGCAGTATTTT. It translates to CAWSGVAGLTTSTDTQYF. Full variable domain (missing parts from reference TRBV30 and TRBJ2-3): SQTIHQWPATLVQPVGSPLSLECTVEGTSNPNLYWYRQAAGRGLQLLFYSVGIGQISSEVPQNLSASRPQDRQFILSSKKLLLSDSGFYLCAWSGVAGLTTSTDTQYFGPGTRLTVL.

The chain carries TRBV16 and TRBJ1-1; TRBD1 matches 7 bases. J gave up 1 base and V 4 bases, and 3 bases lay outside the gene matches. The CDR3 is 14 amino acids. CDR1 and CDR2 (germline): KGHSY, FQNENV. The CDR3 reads CASSPGGRNTEAFF. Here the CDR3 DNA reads TGTGCCAGCAGCCCAGGGGGTAGGAACACTGAAGCTTTCTTT.